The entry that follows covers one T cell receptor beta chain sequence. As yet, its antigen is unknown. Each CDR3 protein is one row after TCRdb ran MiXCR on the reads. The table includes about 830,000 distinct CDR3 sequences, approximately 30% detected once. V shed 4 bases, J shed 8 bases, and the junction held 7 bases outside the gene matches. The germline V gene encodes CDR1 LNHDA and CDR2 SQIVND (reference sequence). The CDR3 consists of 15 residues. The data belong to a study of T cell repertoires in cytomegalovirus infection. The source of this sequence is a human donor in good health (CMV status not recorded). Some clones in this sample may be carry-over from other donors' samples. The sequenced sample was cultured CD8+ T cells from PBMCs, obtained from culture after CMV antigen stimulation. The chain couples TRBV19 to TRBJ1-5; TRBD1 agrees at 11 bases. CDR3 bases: TGTGCCAGTAGTAGCGGACAGGGGGCGACGGAGCCCCAGCATTTT. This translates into CASSSGQGATEPQHF.